This TCR beta chain appears in the sequencing data of a study of regulatory T cells in long-lasting Graves disease. Study-wide context: Patients with new Graves' disease had used antithyroid drugs below 3 months.

Time point meaning: newly diagnosed GD, antithyroid drugs for less than 3 months. Construction of the TCR library relied on RNA isolated from PBMCs. Combining iRepertoire HTBI primers with Arm-PCR of CDR3 regions, the authors built TCR beta libraries. Authors' methods: Across samples, around 60 TRBV and around 14 TRBJ segments were found. TCRdb re-derived calls from the multiplex PCR reads in MiXCR, one entry per CDR3 protein. In this record, the V and J calls reflect TCRdb's handling and not the investigators' own analysis. The sample yields 520,000 or so distinct CDR3 sequences, around 12% seen once. This clonotype was recorded at least ten times. The same specimen was also included in a second study, on T cells in Graves' hyperthyroidism and ophthalmopathy. That source adds: For the diagnoses, clinical symptoms, serum thyroxine and TRAb, thyroid ultrasound and orbital computed tomography were used. HTBI primers were employed in a first-round RT-PCR of the TCR CDR3.

The sequencing used peripheral blood mononuclear cells (PBMCs), collected at new diagnosis, from a patient treated with antithyroid drugs. The clonotype originates from a woman aged 30 to 39 with Graves disease.

CDR3 region: CSALRWGSSYEQYF. The CDR3 DNA reads as TGCAGCGCCCTAAGGTGGGGTAGCTCCTACGAGCAGTACTTC. The chain joins TRBV29-1 to TRBJ2-7; D not certain. Germline values: CDR1 SQVTM, CDR2 ANQGSEA. The CDR3 covers 14 residues. V lost 7 bases and J 0 bases, leaving 16 bases between the germline ends.